This T cell receptor beta chain appears in the sequencing data of a study of human T cells and chemical hapten exposure. About the study: On 2 cm by 2 cm of upper inner arm skin, sensitization was performed with 2% DPC.

TCRdb ran MiXCR on the RACE reads and lists one entry per CDR3 protein. The table shows 300,000 to 400,000 distinct CDR3 sequences, with 6% to 8.5% occurring only once. This clonotype was found a few times. Germline V gene sequence: CDR1 DFQATT, CDR2 SNEGSKA (reference sequence). V dropped 1 base and J dropped 3 bases, with 10 bases sitting between them. The CDR3 sequence is 14 residues long. Indicated time point: patch test 1, 2 weeks after DPC sensitization. Regarding treatment: therapeutic diphenylcyclopropenone sensitization with weekly scalp DPC. The specimen was whole blood, collected in connection with sensitization to the hapten diphenylcyclopropenone (DPC). J is TRBJ1-3 and V is TRBV20-1; D call uncertain. The TCR was taken from a woman aged 18-29 years with alopecia areata. Some clones in this sample may be carry-over from other donors' samples. CDR3 region: CSARGWAYGNTIYF. For the CDR3, the DNA is TGCAGTGCTAGAGGGTGGGCCTATGGAAACACCATATATTTT.